These 30 T cell receptor beta chains were all obtained from the same sample, sequenced in a study of T-cell reconstitution after alpha-beta-depleted transplantation in children. The authors prepared the TCRbeta library with unique molecular identifiers. Each CDR3 protein gets one entry after TCRdb re-called the PCR reads with MiXCR. This sample has more than 300,000 distinct CDR3 sequences, with roughly 17% found just once. Material: PBMCs, mostly from graft donor cells, obtained 360 days after TCRalphabeta/CD19-depleted stem cell transplant. The receptors here all came from a male patient between 2 and 9 years old who had a stem cell transplant for acute lymphoblastic leukemia, so the T cells may come from the graft donor.

The chain employs TRBV4-1 and TRBJ1-5; D perhaps matches TRBD1 (5 bases). CDR3 length: 19 amino acids. Per the germline V gene, CDR1 is MGHRA and CDR2 is YSYEKL. Between the trimmed V and J ends, which lost 1 base and 3 bases, there was a span of 22 bases. DNA of the CDR3: TGCGCCAGCAGCCAAGTTGCGCGGGACTCCGCAGGCGCCAATCAGCCCCAGCATTTT. It is translated as CASSQVARDSAGANQPQHF.

This clonotype was seen a few times. The chain is built from TRBV29-1 and TRBJ2-5, with 8 bases fitting TRBD1. The CDR3 has 16 residues. CDR1 SQVTM and CDR2 ANQGSEA come from the germline V gene. V lost 4 bases to trimming and J lost 2 bases; unmatched junction nucleotides: 12. CDR3 sequence reads: CSVAGTGRWWQETQYF. In DNA, the CDR3 is TGCAGCGTTGCGGGGACAGGCCGGTGGTGGCAAGAGACCCAGTACTTC. Filled out from reference TRBV29-1 and TRBJ2-5, the complete variable domain reads SAVISQKPSRDICQRGTSLTIQCQVDSQVTMMFWYRQQPGQSLTLIATANQGSEATYESGFVIDKFPISRPNLTFSTLTVSNMSPEDSSIYLCSVAGTGRWWQETQYFGPGTRLLVL.

This clonotype was counted only a few times. The rearrangement uses TRBV5-6 and TRBJ2-7; perhaps D is TRBD1 or TRBD2 (5 bases each). This CDR3 comprises 13 residues. Germline V gives CDR1 SGHDT, CDR2 YYEEEE. V dropped 4 bases and J dropped 4 bases, with 12 bases sitting between them. The chain's CDR3 is CASSRDPNYEQYF. The CDR3 region has the DNA TGTGCCAGCAGCCGGGACCCCAATTACGAGCAGTACTTC.

This clonotype came up a few times. The rearrangement uses TRBV12-3 or TRBV12-4 and TRBJ2-5; possible D gene TRBD2, 5 bases. Between the trimmed V and J ends, which lost 7 bases and 5 bases, there was a span of 14 bases. The CDR3 contains 13 residues. CDR3 in DNA: TGTGCCAGCATCCCTCGCCGCGGGGAGACCCAGTACTTC. As protein: CASIPRRGETQYF.

In its sample, this clonotype was seen a few times. The CDR3 coding sequence is TGCGCCAGCAGCTCGCCAGAAGACAGCTACACTGAAGCTTTCTTT. Translating gives CASSSPEDSYTEAFF. The V gene is TRBV5-1, the J gene TRBJ1-1, with D perhaps matching TRBD1 (5 bases). V was pared by 3 bases and J by 3 bases, with 15 bases between. The CDR3 length is 15 residues. In germline, CDR1 is SGHRS, CDR2 YFSETQ.

V is TRBV11-1 and J is TRBJ2-7; 14 positions match TRBD2. The CDR3 spans 18 residues. V lost 5 bases to trimming and J lost 3 bases; unmatched junction nucleotides: 12. Per the germline V gene, CDR1 is SGHAT and CDR2 is FQDESV (reference sequence). CDR3 DNA: TGTGCCAGCAGCACTGTCCCGGGACTAGCGGGAGACTTCTACGAGCAGTACTTC. It specifies CASSTVPGLAGDFYEQYF.

The genes are TRBV9 and TRBJ2-1; 15 nucleotides line up with TRBD2. Germline CDR1 reads SGDLS; CDR2 reads YYNGEE. Trimming removed 0 bases from V and 12 bases from J; junction bases left unmatched: 1. CDR3 length: 14 amino acids. The CDR3 spells CASSVGTSGRGQFF. In DNA, the CDR3 is TGTGCCAGCAGCGTAGGGACTAGCGGGAGGGGGCAGTTCTTC. Drawing the rest from reference TRBV9 and TRBJ2-1, the complete variable domain is DSGVTQTPKHLITATGQRVTLRCSPRSGDLSVYWYQQSLDQGLQFLIQYYNGEERAKGNILERFSAQQFPDLHSELNLSSLELGDSALYFCASSVGTSGRGQFFGPGTRLTVL.

In this sample, this clonotype turned up a few times. The chain has TRBV6-2 or TRBV6-3 and TRBJ2-7; 14 bases are a match to TRBD2. CDR1 is MNHEY and CDR2 is SVGEGT in the germline V gene. The CDR3 sequence is 20 residues long. V trimming: 0 bases; J trimming: 5 bases; junction bases outside the gene matches: 15. CDR3 region: CASSYSIGRTSGRKVNEQYF. Written as DNA, the CDR3 is TGTGCCAGCAGTTACTCGATTGGCAGGACTAGCGGGAGGAAGGTCAACGAGCAGTACTTC.

The chain has TRBV12-3 or TRBV12-4 and TRBJ2-3, with TRBD2 matching 9 bases. The V gene end was trimmed by 8 bases and the J gene end by 5 bases; junction bases not matched to a gene: 11. The CDR3 runs 15 residues. In DNA form, the CDR3 reads TGTGCCAGCGGGGGGCGGGAGGGCCAGAGAGATACGCAGTATTTT. Residues: CASGGREGQRDTQYF.

The chain uses TRBV11-2 and TRBJ2-2; 11 nucleotides agree with TRBD1. The CDR3 runs 18 residues. The germline gives CDR1 SGHAT, CDR2 FQNNGV. V gave up 5 bases and J gave up 4 bases; unmatched junction bases: 12. CDR3 sequence reads: CASSHPGQGGLTTGELFF. DNA of the CDR3: TGTGCCAGCAGCCATCCGGGACAGGGGGGACTGACCACCGGGGAGCTGTTTTTT.

This chain links TRBV5-1 with TRBJ1-4, with TRBD1 matching 7 bases. J lost 3 bases, V lost 1 base, and 3 bases had no gene match. Per germline, CDR1 SGHRS and CDR2 YFSETQ. The CDR3 has 15 residues. CDR3 sequence reads: CASSLPGQSNEKLFF. DNA for the CDR3: TGCGCCAGCAGCTTGCCGGGACAGTCTAATGAAAAACTGTTTTTT.

The table lists this clonotype with a few counts. The rearrangement joins TRBV10-3 to TRBJ2-3, with 9 bases lining up with TRBD2. CDR3 length: 17 residues. Germline lookup yields CDR1 ENHRY and CDR2 SYGVKD. The ends lost 0 bases at V and 3 bases at J; junction bases unmatched: 7. The CDR3: CAISESTAGGETDTQYF. CDR3 coding DNA: TGTGCCATCAGTGAGTCCACAGCGGGAGGAGAAACAGATACGCAGTATTTT.

The chain links TRBV12-3 or TRBV12-4 to TRBJ2-3; D not resolved. The V gene lost 3 bases and the J gene lost 5 bases, with 24 bases spanning the gap. This CDR3 has 18 amino acids. CDR3 residues: CASSFGAWSSRRQDTQYF. CDR3 nucleotide sequence: TGTGCCAGCAGTTTCGGTGCGTGGTCAAGCAGGAGACAAGATACGCAGTATTTT.

The chain employs TRBV7-8 and TRBJ2-7; 9 nucleotides agree with TRBD2. The length of the CDR3 is 17 residues. After removal of 1 base from V and 3 bases from J, the junction contained 10 bases not matched to a gene. Germline CDR1 and CDR2: SGHVS and FQNEAQ. In DNA form, the CDR3 reads TGTGCCAGCAGCTTAGTCGGAGCGGGAGGTGTAAGCTACGAGCAGTACTTC. Amino acid sequence: CASSLVGAGGVSYEQYF.

This clonotype was counted only a few times. The rearrangement joins TRBV28 to TRBJ2-2; 7 nucleotides match TRBD1. Looked up from germline, CDR1 is MDHEN and CDR2 is SYDVKM. J lost 3 bases, V lost 0 bases, and 4 bases had no gene match. The CDR3 extends over 16 amino acids. The CDR3 loop reads CASSLWVTGYTGELFF. The CDR3 DNA is TGTGCCAGCAGTTTATGGGTGACAGGGTACACCGGGGAGCTGTTTTTT.

This chain links TRBV20-1 with TRBJ2-2; 8 positions match TRBD2. CDR3 length equals 15 residues. CDR1 DFQATT and CDR2 SNEGSKA come from the germline V gene (reference sequence). Trimming removed 2 bases from V and 2 bases from J; junction bases left unmatched: 4. The CDR3 loop is CSARPLAGNTGELFF. The CDR3 coding sequence is TGCAGTGCTAGACCTCTAGCGGGCAACACCGGGGAGCTGTTTTTT.

This clonotype occurred a few times. The chain has TRBV12-3 or TRBV12-4 and TRBJ1-1; D unresolved. This CDR3 region has 12 residues. The V end lost 6 bases, the J end lost 6 bases, and 11 bases lay between the germline ends. CDR3 nucleotide sequence: TGTGCCAGCAGCCCAGGATCTCCTGAAGCTTTCTTT. Its protein product is CASSPGSPEAFF.

This clonotype has more than one count but fewer than ten. This chain joins TRBV5-4 and TRBJ2-3; 9 nucleotides line up with TRBD2. The CDR3 runs 19 residues. V trimming: 1 base; J trimming: 1 base; junction bases outside the gene matches: 13. Germline CDR1 reads SGHNT; CDR2 reads YYREEE (reference sequence). CDR3: CASSLLAGLAPTRTDTQYF. As DNA, the CDR3 is TGTGCCAGCAGCTTGCTAGCGGGATTGGCCCCAACCCGCACAGATACGCAGTATTTT.

This clonotype was observed a few times. The chain employs TRBV11-2 and TRBJ2-1; 11 positions match TRBD2. CDR1 and CDR2 from the germline V gene are SGHAT and FQNNGV. CDR3 length equals 16 residues. Trimming took 7 bases from V and 3 from J; bases not matched to a gene: 8. The DNA for the CDR3 is TGTGCCAGCACCGTAGCGGGAGGGCCTCTCTACAATGAGCAGTTCTTC. It yields the protein CASTVAGGPLYNEQFF.

Ten or more counts support this clonotype. V and J are TRBV28 and TRBJ2-2; a weak D match, TRBD1 (6 bases). This CDR3 has 14 residues. Looked up from germline, CDR1 is MDHEN and CDR2 is SYDVKM. V was clipped by 2 bases and J by 3 bases, with 7 bases between them. The CDR3 spells CASSLQGYTGELFF. The CDR3 nucleotides read TGTGCCAGCAGTTTACAGGGGTACACCGGGGAGCTGTTTTTT.

This clonotype has only a few counts. This sequence joins TRBV20-1 and TRBJ2-7; D might be TRBD1 (6 bases). CDR1 and CDR2 from the germline V gene are DFQATT and SNEGSKA (reference sequence). Trimming removed 5 bases at V and 5 bases at J, with 13 bases between. The CDR3 length is 12 residues. DNA for the CDR3: TGCAGTGCTTACACAGGGAAGAACGAGCAGTACTTC. Encoded protein: CSAYTGKNEQYF.

This clonotype was observed a few times. V and J are TRBV25-1 and TRBJ2-2; D ambiguous. The CDR3 covers 11 residues. Germline V gene lookup returns CDR1 MGHDK and CDR2 SYGVNS. The V and J ends lost 9 bases and 1 base respectively, with 3 bases between them. CDR3 coding DNA: TGTGCCAGTGGGAACACCGGGGAGCTGTTTTTT. Protein: CASGNTGELFF.

The chain carries TRBV24-1 and TRBJ2-3; D gene uncertain. This CDR3 region has 13 residues. The V gene lost 7 bases and the J gene lost 5 bases, with 12 bases spanning the gap. Per germline, CDR1 KGHDR and CDR2 SFDVKD. DNA of the CDR3: TGTGCCACCAGGAGGTCGGGTCGAGATACGCAGTATTTT. Protein sequence: CATRRSGRDTQYF.

V and J are TRBV6-1 and TRBJ2-3; 11 bases match TRBD2. CDR3 size: 16 residues. V was pared by 6 bases and J by 4 bases, with 9 bases of the junction left unmatched. Germline V lookup: CDR1 MNHNS, CDR2 SASEGT. The chain's CDR3 is CASRIPSGRPPDTQYF. The CDR3 DNA is TGTGCCAGCAGGATACCTAGCGGGAGGCCCCCAGATACGCAGTATTTT.

The sample holds many counts of this clonotype. This chain uses TRBV12-3 or TRBV12-4 with TRBJ2-1; D perhaps matches TRBD2 (6 bases). V lost 5 bases, J lost 0 bases, and 11 bases lay in between. There are 15 residues in the CDR3. CDR3 loop: CASSQGLSSYNEQFF. The DNA of the CDR3 is TGTGCCAGCAGTCAAGGACTATCCTCCTACAATGAGCAGTTCTTC.

The chain uses TRBV9 and TRBJ2-1, with TRBD2 identical over 11 bases. CDR3 length: 16 amino acids. Germline-derived CDR1 and CDR2 are SGDLS and YYNGEE. V shed 0 bases, J shed 8 bases, and the junction held 7 bases outside the gene matches. The CDR3 loop reads CASSVGTSGSVDEQFF. The CDR3 DNA follows: TGTGCCAGCAGCGTAGGAACTAGCGGGAGTGTTGATGAGCAGTTCTTC.

There are a few counts of this clonotype. The chain links TRBV6-1 to TRBJ2-7; the D gene is possibly TRBD1 (5 bases). Deletions cut 10 bases from V and 4 bases from J, with 26 bases between. The CDR3 is 16 amino acids. CDR1 and CDR2 (germline): MNHNS, SASEGT. The CDR3 loop is CATRKSPDTTLYEQYF. The CDR3 DNA sequence: TGTGCCACCCGAAAGTCTCCGGACACAACTTTGTACGAGCAGTACTTC.

V usage is TRBV29-1 and J usage is TRBJ2-3; 7 positions agree with TRBD1. The V segment lost 5 bases and the J segment 6 bases; nucleotides outside the gene matches: 8. The CDR3 runs to 13 residues. Germline values: CDR1 SQVTM, CDR2 ANQGSEA. The CDR3 loop is CSVRTGLWDTQYF. CDR3 bases: TGCAGCGTTCGGACAGGCTTATGGGATACGCAGTATTTT.

The gene calls are TRBV29-1 and TRBJ1-1, with a tentative D call TRBD1 (5 bases). Germline assignment: CDR1 SQVTM and CDR2 ANQGSEA. V lost 6 bases to trimming and J lost 7 bases, with 12 bases between them. CDR3 length equals 11 residues. This CDR3 is CSVRGSYEAFF. In nucleotides, the CDR3 is TGCAGCGTGAGGGGCTCATATGAAGCTTTCTTT. Variable domain in full (rest from reference TRBV29-1 and TRBJ1-1): SAVISQKPSRDICQRGTSLTIQCQVDSQVTMMFWYRQQPGQSLTLIATANQGSEATYESGFVIDKFPISRPNLTFSTLTVSNMSPEDSSIYLCSVRGSYEAFFGQGTRLTVV.

This clonotype was seen repeatedly, ten times or more. The rearrangement joins TRBV29-1 to TRBJ1-1; TRBD1 aligns across 9 bases. From germline, CDR1 is SQVTM and CDR2 ANQGSEA. This CDR3 is 14 amino acids long. V was clipped by 6 bases and J by 6 bases; unmatched bases: 11. The CDR3: CSVPGQGNKAEAFF. The CDR3 DNA follows: TGCAGCGTCCCGGGACAGGGAAACAAGGCTGAAGCTTTCTTT.